This T cell receptor (beta chain) emerged from a study of regulatory T cells in long-lasting Graves disease. Arm-PCR of CDR3 regions and iRepertoire HTBI primers were the basis on which TCR beta libraries were built. A single record per CDR3 protein comes from TCRdb applying MiXCR to the multiplex PCR reads. The sample includes some 450,000 distinct CDR3 sequences, 15% to 20% seen only once; the top ten take around 11%. The CDR3 sequence is 15 residues long. Germline assignment: CDR1 SGHRS and CDR2 YFSETQ. V lost 0 bases to trimming and J lost 5 bases, with 15 bases between them. The time point here: newly diagnosed GD, antithyroid drugs for less than 3 months. PBMC-derived RNA was used for the TCR library. The same data also went into a second study, on T cells in Graves' hyperthyroidism and ophthalmopathy. Per that paper: Most thyroid clonotypes that were expanded above 0.001 also turned up in blood.

This TCR derives from a woman aged 25 to 39 with Graves disease. This specimen was peripheral blood mononuclear cells (PBMCs), taken at new diagnosis, from a patient treated with antithyroid drugs. V and J are TRBV5-1 and TRBJ2-7; TRBD1 might be the D (5 bases). The CDR3 reads CASSLGATVRDEQYF. The CDR3 DNA is TGCGCCAGCAGCTTGGGGGCGACAGTTCGGGACGAGCAGTACTTC.